This T cell receptor (beta chain) was sequenced for a study of CD8 T cells in ankylosing spondylitis. The CDR3 contains 15 residues. The V and J ends lost 6 bases and 4 bases, in that order; junction bases with no gene match: 10. Germline CDR1 is SGHRS and CDR2 is YFSETQ. Study-wide points: One TCR beta motif, made up of eight highly homologous variants, appeared characteristic of ankylosing spondylitis blood. Reports of some motif variants in reactive arthritis synovial fluid and blood predate this one.

On this clonotype: Antigen: not known.

Scientists made TCR beta libraries using quantitative 5'-RACE with molecular barcodes. A single record per CDR3 protein comes from TCRdb applying MiXCR to the 5' RACE reads. The sample yields 85,000 to 100,000 distinct CDR3 sequences, 8.5% to 9% seen once. The receptor comes from a male donor with ankylosing spondylitis or in good health (not recorded which). The sample taken for sequencing was blood, either unsorted or a sorted T cell fraction (not recorded which). The chain has TRBV5-1 and TRBJ2-1; 7 bases fit TRBD1. CDR3 residues: CASKLGTADYNEQFF. The CDR3 coding sequence is TGCGCCAGCAAGCTGGGGACAGCGGATTACAATGAGCAGTTCTTC.